This TCR beta chain was obtained from a study of blood T cell repertoires in COVID-19. Study details: The United States, Italy and Spain supplied acute and convalescent COVID-19 samples. Sources were T cells, B-cell-depleted T cells, or PBMCs; the material itself was cDNA or gDNA.

The V segment lost 4 bases and the J segment 3 bases; nucleotides outside the gene matches: 8. The germline CDR1 and CDR2 sequences are SGHVS and FQNEAQ. The CDR3 totals 15 residues. Seattle patients were enrolled during active infection and followed longitudinally. The authors' processing: Reference gene primer amplification gave nucleated cell count estimates. Profiling relied on immunoSEQ multiplex PCR, and the TCRdb table lists in-frame clones only, not all of them. V, J and clone size are those of that table, while D and trimming were read from the DNA. The table includes roughly 380,000 clones, about 91% detected once.

The chain uses TRBV7-8 and TRBJ2-5; 7 positions agree with TRBD1. The source is a woman aged 40 to 50 with COVID-19, enrolled during active disease. Input material: peripheral blood. CDR3 sequence reads: CASSSFGTAKETQYF. The CDR3 nucleotides are TGTGCCAGCAGCTCCTTCGGGACAGCTAAAGAGACCCAGTACTTC.